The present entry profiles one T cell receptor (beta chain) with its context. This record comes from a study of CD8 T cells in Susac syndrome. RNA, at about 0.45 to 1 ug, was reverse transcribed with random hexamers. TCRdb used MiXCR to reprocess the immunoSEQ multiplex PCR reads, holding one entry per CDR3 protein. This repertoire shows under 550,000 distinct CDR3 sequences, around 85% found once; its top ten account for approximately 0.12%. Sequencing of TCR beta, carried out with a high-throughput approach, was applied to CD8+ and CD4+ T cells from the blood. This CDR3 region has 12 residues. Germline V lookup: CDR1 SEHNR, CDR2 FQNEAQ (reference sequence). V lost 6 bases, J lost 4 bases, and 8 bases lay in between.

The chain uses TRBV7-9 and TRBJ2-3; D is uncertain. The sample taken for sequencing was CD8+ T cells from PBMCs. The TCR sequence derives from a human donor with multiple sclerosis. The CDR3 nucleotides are TGTGCCAGCAGTTTTGGGGCAGATACGCAGTATTTT. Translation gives CASSFGADTQYF.